This is a list of T cell receptor beta chains from one sample in a study of CD8+ T cells in alopecia areata. Profiling relied on immunoSEQ multiplex PCR, and the TCRdb table lists in-frame clones only, not all of them. The table records about 110,000 clones, 55% to 70% of them present only once. Sequenced input: NKG2D-low CD8+ T cells sorted from blood. These receptors were obtained from a human donor with alopecia areata. Both conserved end residues are part of each CDR3. D genes are given only for firm matches. Size is omitted from some rows. Given values are once, few, many or a class for expanded clones.

D gene	J gene	clone size	V gene	CDR3 DNA	CDR3 protein
NA	TRBJ2-6	few	TRBV5-1	TGCGCCAGCAGCAGAATTGGGGGGGCCAACGTCCTGACTTTC	CASSRIGGANVLTF
TRBD1	TRBJ1-5	NA	TRBV7-6	TGTGCCAGCAGCTTAGCCGCGGACAGGGCCCAGCATTTT	CASSLAADRAQHF
NA	TRBJ2-3	few	TRBV4-1	TGCGCCAGCAGCCTCTACAGCACAGATACGCAGTATTTT	CASSLYSTDTQYF
NA	TRBJ2-4	NA	TRBV13	TGTGCCAGCAGCGGCGCCTTAATAGCCAAAAACATTCAGTACTTC	CASSGALIAKNIQYF
NA	TRBJ1-5	NA	TRBV4-1	TGCGCCAGCAGCCAGAAGGTTTCCGGAGGTCAGCCCCAGCATTTT	CASSQKVSGGQPQHF
NA	TRBJ2-7	few	TRBV5-6	TGTGCCAGCAGCCCCGAGGACGGGTACGAGCAGTACTTC	CASSPEDGYEQYF
NA	TRBJ1-1	NA	TRBV23-1	TGCGCCAGTTTAGGGTGCGTGGCTTTCTTT	CASLGCVAFF
TRBD1	TRBJ2-7	few	TRBV27	TGTGCCAGCAGTTACAGGGGATCGTACGAGCAGTACTTC	CASSYRGSYEQYF
NA	TRBJ1-5	medium-sized	TRBV7-6	TGTGCCAGCAGCTTAGGTAGTGGGGTCAATCAGCCCCAGCATTTT	CASSLGSGVNQPQHF
NA	TRBJ2-5	NA	TRBV6-5	TGTGCCAGCAGTGGGACCACGATAGAGACCCAGTACTTC	CASSGTTIETQYF
TRBD1	TRBJ2-3	NA	TRBV9	TGTGCCAGCAGCACCGACAGGGTCACAGATACGCAGTATTTT	CASSTDRVTDTQYF
TRBD2	TRBJ2-7	NA	TRBV10-3	TGTGCCATCAGTGAGCCCGGCGGACTAGCCGTCTACGAGCAGTACTTC	CAISEPGGLAVYEQYF
NA	TRBJ2-2	few	TRBV7-9	TGTGCCAGCAGCTTAGCGACGGACACCGGGGAGCTGTTTTTT	CASSLATDTGELFF
NA	TRBJ2-7	NA	TRBV4-1	TGCGCCAGCAGCACCCAACTCTCCCTTCGTGCGGGGTCCTACGAGCAGTACTTC	CASSTQLSLRAGSYEQYF
NA	TRBJ2-1	NA	TRBV11-2	TGTGCCAGCAGCTTAGAGGCGGATAGCTCCTACAATGAGCAGTTCTTC	CASSLEADSSYNEQFF